Given below is one TCR beta chain in context. Antigen: not known. The data originate from a study of cytomegalovirus exposure and HLA in healthy donors. Study details: HLA-typed donors contributed 80 million or so unique TCRs, which were held in an early data release.

Use of 60 Vbeta and 13 Jbeta primers characterized the PCR. Sequenced by immunoSEQ multiplex PCR; TCRdb stores in-frame clones only, minus some. Among tens of thousands of clones listed, about two thirds were seen once. The CDR3 runs to 12 residues. Germline V gene sequence: CDR1 MNHNY, CDR2 SVGAGI (reference sequence). V lost 7 bases and J 7 bases, leaving 13 bases between the germline ends. Study-wide results and limits: Association of a missense DCLRE1C variant with TCR beta V- and J-gene trimming was reported in a later analysis. An Asian-associated ancestry cluster reportedly showed fewer N-insertions than the approximately 620-donor mean in a later analysis.

The donors were healthy bone marrow donors. This TCR came from a man in his fifties or sixties in good health and CMV-seronegative. Sequences were obtained from PBMCs. The V gene is TRBV6-6, the J gene TRBJ1-1; D call uncertain. CDR3 sequence: CASTYSGNEAFF. DNA of the CDR3: TGTGCCAGCACCTATTCGGGTAATGAAGCTTTCTTT.